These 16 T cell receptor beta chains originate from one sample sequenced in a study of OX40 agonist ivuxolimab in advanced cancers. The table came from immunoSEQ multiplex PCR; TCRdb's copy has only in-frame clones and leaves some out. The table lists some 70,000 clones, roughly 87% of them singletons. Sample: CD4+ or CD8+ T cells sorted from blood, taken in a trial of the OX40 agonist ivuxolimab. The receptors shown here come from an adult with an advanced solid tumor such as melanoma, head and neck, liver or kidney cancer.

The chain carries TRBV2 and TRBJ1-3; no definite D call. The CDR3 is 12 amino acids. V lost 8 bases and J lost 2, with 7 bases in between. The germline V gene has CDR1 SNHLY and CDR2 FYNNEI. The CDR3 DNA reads TGTGCCAGCCTATACGCTGGAAACACCATATATTTT. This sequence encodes CASLYAGNTIYF.

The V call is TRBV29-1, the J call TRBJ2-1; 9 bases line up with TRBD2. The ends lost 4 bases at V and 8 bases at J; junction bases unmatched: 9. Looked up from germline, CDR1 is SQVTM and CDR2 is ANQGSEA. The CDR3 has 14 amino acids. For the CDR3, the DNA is TGCAGCGTTGGGCGGGGGGGCCCAATCGATGAGCAGTTCTTC. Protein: CSVGRGGPIDEQFF.

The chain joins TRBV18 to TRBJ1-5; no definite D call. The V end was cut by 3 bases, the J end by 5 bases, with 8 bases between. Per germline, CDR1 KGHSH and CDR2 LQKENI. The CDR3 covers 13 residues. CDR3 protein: CASSPVGDQPQHF. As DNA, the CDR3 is TGTGCCAGCTCACCGGTCGGAGATCAGCCCCAGCATTTT.

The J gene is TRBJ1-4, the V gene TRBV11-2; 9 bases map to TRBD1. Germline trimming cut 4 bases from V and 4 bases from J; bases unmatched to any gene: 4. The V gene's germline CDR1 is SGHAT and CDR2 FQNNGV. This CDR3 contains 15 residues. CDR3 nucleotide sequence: TGTGCCAGCAGCTCCTACAGGGGGCGTAATGAAAAACTGTTTTTT. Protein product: CASSSYRGRNEKLFF.

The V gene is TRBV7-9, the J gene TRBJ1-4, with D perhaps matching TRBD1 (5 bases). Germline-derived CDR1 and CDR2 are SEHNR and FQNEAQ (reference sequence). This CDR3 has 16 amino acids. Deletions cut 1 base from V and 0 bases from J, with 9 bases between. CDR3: CASSLGDLATNEKLFF. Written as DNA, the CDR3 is TGTGCCAGCAGCTTAGGGGACCTTGCAACTAATGAAAAACTGTTTTTT.

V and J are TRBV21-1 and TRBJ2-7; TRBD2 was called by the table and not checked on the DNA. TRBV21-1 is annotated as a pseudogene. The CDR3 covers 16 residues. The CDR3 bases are TGTGCCAGCAGCTTCCAGGGACTAGCGGCCAACTACGAGCAGTACTTC. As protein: CASSFQGLAANYEQYF.

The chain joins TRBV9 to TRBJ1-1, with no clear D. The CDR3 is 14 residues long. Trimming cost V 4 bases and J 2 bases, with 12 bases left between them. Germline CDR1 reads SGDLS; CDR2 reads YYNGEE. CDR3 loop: CASSPHPANTEAFF. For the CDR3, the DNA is TGTGCCAGCAGCCCCCATCCAGCAAACACTGAAGCTTTCTTT. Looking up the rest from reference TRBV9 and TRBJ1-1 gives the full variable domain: DSGVTQTPKHLITATGQRVTLRCSPRSGDLSVYWYQQSLDQGLQFLIQYYNGEERAKGNILERFSAQQFPDLHSELNLSSLELGDSALYFCASSPHPANTEAFFGQGTRLTVV.

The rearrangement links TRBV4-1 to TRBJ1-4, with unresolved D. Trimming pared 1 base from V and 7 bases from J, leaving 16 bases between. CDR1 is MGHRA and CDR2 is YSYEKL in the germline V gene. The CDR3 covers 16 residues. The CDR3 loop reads CASSQGVPGAGEKLFF. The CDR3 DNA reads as TGCGCCAGCAGCCAAGGGGTCCCGGGAGCGGGTGAAAAACTGTTTTTT.

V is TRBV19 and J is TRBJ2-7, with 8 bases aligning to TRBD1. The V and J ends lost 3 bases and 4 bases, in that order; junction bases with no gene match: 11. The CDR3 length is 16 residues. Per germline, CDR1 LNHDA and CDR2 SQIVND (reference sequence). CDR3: CASSISGTGQSYEQYF. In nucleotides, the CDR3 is TGTGCCAGTAGTATTTCCGGGACAGGACAAAGTTACGAGCAGTACTTC.

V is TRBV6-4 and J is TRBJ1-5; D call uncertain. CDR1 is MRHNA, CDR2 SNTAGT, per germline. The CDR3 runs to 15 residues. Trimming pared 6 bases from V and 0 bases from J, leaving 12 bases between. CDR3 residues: CASRPTSYSNQPQHF. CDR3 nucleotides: TGTGCCAGCAGACCCACTAGCTATAGCAATCAGCCCCAGCATTTT.

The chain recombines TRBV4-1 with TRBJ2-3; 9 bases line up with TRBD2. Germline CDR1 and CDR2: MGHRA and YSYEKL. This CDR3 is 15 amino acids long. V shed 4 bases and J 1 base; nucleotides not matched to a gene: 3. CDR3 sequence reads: CASSPIAGGTDTQYF. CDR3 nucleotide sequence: TGCGCCAGCAGCCCCATAGCGGGGGGCACAGATACGCAGTATTTT.

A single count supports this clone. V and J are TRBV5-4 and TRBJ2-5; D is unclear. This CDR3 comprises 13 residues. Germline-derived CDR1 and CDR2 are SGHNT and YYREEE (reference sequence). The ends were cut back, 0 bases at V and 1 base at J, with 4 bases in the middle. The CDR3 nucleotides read TGTGCCAGCAGCTTGGGACTCCAAGAGACCCAGTACTTC. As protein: CASSLGLQETQYF. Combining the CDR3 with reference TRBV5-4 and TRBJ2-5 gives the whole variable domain ETGVTQSPTHLIKTRGQQVTLRCSSQSGHNTVSWYQQALGQGPQFIFQYYREEENGRGNFPPRFSGLQFPNYSSELNVNALELDDSALYLCASSLGLQETQYFGPGTRLLVL.

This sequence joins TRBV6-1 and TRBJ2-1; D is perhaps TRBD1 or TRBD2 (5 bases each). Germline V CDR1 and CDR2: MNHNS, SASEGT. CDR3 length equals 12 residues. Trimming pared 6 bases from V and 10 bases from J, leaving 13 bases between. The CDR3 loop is CASSHSGSEQFF. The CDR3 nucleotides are TGTGCCAGCAGCCACTCAGGGAGCGAGCAGTTCTTC.

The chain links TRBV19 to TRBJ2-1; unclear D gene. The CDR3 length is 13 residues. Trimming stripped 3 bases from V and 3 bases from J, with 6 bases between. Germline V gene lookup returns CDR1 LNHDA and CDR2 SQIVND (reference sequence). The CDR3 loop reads CASSMTDYNEQFF. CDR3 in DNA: TGTGCCAGTAGTATGACGGACTACAATGAGCAGTTCTTC.

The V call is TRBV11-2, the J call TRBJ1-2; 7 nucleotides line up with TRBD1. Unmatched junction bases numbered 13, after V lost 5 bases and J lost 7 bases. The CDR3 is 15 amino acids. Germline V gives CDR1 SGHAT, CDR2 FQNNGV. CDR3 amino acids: CASSPDRAGASGYTF. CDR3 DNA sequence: TGTGCCAGCAGCCCCGACAGGGCCGGTGCTAGTGGCTACACCTTC.

The CDR3 DNA reads as TGCGCCAGCAGCCTAGACAGGGCAAATGAAAAACTGTTTTTT. Translated, it gives CASSLDRANEKLFF. This chain uses TRBV5-1 with TRBJ1-4; 7 nucleotides agree with TRBD1. V lost 4 bases and J lost 5; bases outside the gene matches: 5. In germline, CDR1 is SGHRS, CDR2 YFSETQ. The CDR3 has 14 amino acids.